These T cell receptor beta chains were read from a single sample in a study of vaccination effects on CD4 cells after COVID-19. No antigens are known for them. Data came from immunoSEQ multiplex PCR; TCRdb stores just in-frame clones and leaves some out. The table records roughly 15,000 clones, around 76% of them present only once. The sequencing used CD4+ T cells from PBMCs cultured with SARS-CoV-2 spike peptides, collected after COVID-19 vaccination. The source is a human donor who had a prior SARS-CoV-2 infection. Each CDR3 is given with its conserved first and last residue.

J: TRBJ1-2
V: TRBV5-1
CDR3: CASSQGTGYGYTF

J: TRBJ2-5
V: TRBV3-1/TRBV3-2
CDR3: CASSPRFRPETQYF

J: TRBJ2-1
V: TRBV14
CDR3: CASSQAAGASYNEQFF

J: TRBJ1-5
V: TRBV15
CDR3: CATSSRQIGQPQHF

J: TRBJ2-7
V: TRBV2
CDR3: CASSRGGTYEQYF

J: TRBJ2-2
V: TRBV27
CDR3: CASSPWDRGLDGELFF

J: TRBJ1-6
V: TRBV3-1/TRBV3-2
CDR3: CASSQAGLGAPLHF

J: TRBJ2-3
V: TRBV5-1
CDR3: CASSYDGGADTQYF

J: TRBJ2-3
V: TRBV6-2/TRBV6-3
CDR3: CASSRPLGQVTDTQYF

J: TRBJ1-1
V: TRBV6-6
CDR3: CASSPQGRRRRLNTEAFF

J: TRBJ1-2
V: TRBV5-1
CDR3: CASSLQVPSGGYTF

J: TRBJ2-7
V: TRBV5-4
CDR3: CASSRVSAGGEQYF

J: TRBJ2-5
V: TRBV2
CDR3: CASRRGTSGGVGETQYF

J: TRBJ2-3
V: TRBV5-4
CDR3: CASSPQSGITDTQYF

J: TRBJ1-6
V: TRBV27
CDR3: CASSLLAGSYNSPLHF

J: TRBJ2-3
V: TRBV7-2
CDR3: CASSWGGTDTQYF

J: TRBJ2-3
V: TRBV5-1
CDR3: CASSLGSGKDTQYF

J: TRBJ2-5
V: TRBV9
CDR3: CASSVDGTRGGGETQYF

J: TRBJ1-2
V: TRBV5-4
CDR3: CASSTRTGEGYGYTF

J: TRBJ2-7
V: TRBV5-4
CDR3: CASSLGTSGAYEQYF

J: TRBJ2-2
V: TRBV24-1
CDR3: CATSDPGLAPTGELFF

J: TRBJ1-3
V: TRBV2
CDR3: CASKLGSGGNTIYF